The clone carrying this T cell receptor (beta chain) was observed many times. TCRdb re-called the 5' RACE reads through MiXCR, storing one row per CDR3 protein. The sample lists hundreds of thousands of distinct CDR3 sequences; around 5.7% were seen once. The sample belongs to a study of identical twins. The specimen was naive T cells sorted from blood. The source is a man aged 18 to 29 in good health.

CDR3 bases: TGCGCCAGCTCGGAAAGGGGCAATGAGCAGTTCTTC. It specifies CASSERGNEQFF. The chain uses TRBV5-1 and TRBJ2-1, with a tentative D call TRBD1 (5 bases). Trimming took 7 bases from V and 6 from J, leaving 11 bases between them. CDR3 length equals 12 residues. Germline assignment: CDR1 SGHRS and CDR2 YFSETQ.